These 20 T cell receptor beta chains were all obtained from the same sample, sequenced in a study of T cell repertoires in cytomegalovirus infection. TCRdb ran MiXCR on the reads and lists one entry per CDR3 protein. Here the sample spans approximately 500,000 distinct CDR3 sequences, 16% being singletons. Sequences were obtained from CD8+ T cells from PBMCs. The receptors shown here come from a human donor in good health (CMV status not recorded). Some clones in this sample may be carry-over from other donors' samples.

This clonotype was seen many times. This sequence joins TRBV28 and TRBJ2-1; D remains unclear. Per the germline V gene, CDR1 is MDHEN and CDR2 is SYDVKM. Trimming stripped 1 base from V and 5 bases from J, with 12 bases between. The CDR3 consists of 15 residues. The CDR3 DNA reads as TGTGCCAGCAGTTTATTTGGAAACGGTGACAATGAGCAGTTCTTC. It yields the protein CASSLFGNGDNEQFF.

Details on this clonotype: Just one base apart from a much larger clone, this may be a read error. The chain combines TRBV6-4 with TRBJ2-1, with no clear D. This CDR3 is built from 14 residues. From germline, CDR1 is MRHNA and CDR2 SNTAGT. In nucleotides, the CDR3 is TGTGCCAGCAGTGAAACTTGGCCTTACAATAAGCAGTTCTTC. This codes for CASSETWPYNKQFF.

This clonotype was detected only a few times. The rearrangement links TRBV6-5 to TRBJ2-3; the match to TRBD2 covers 8 bases. The germline CDR1 and CDR2 sequences are MNHEY and SVGAGI. Trimming at V came to 7 bases and at J to 0 bases, leaving 6 bases not matched to a gene. The CDR3 length is 15 residues. CDR3 bases: TGTGCCAGCAAACAACTAGCGGCCAGCACAGATACGCAGTATTTT. Translated: CASKQLAASTDTQYF.

Many counts were recorded for this clonotype. The rearrangement joins TRBV12-3 or TRBV12-4 to TRBJ2-4; TRBD1 agrees at 11 bases. Losses at the gene ends were 0 bases for V and 1 base for J; bases not matched to a gene: 2. The CDR3 is 17 amino acids. CDR3 coding DNA: TGTGCCAGCAGTTTAGCGGGACAGGGGGTGGCCAAAAACATTCAGTACTTC. The encoded protein is CASSLAGQGVAKNIQYF.

For this clonotype: A much more abundant neighbour one base away suggests this may be a read error. It is likely a read error, because the conserved phenylalanine at the end of the CDR3 is missing. This chain uses TRBV11-2 with TRBJ1-2, with 8 bases lining up with TRBD1. V shed 0 bases, J shed 4 bases, and the junction held 10 bases outside the gene matches. Germline assignment: CDR1 SGHAT and CDR2 FQNNGV. The CDR3 is 17 amino acids. The CDR3 loop reads CASSLDPDREGGYGYTY. As DNA, the CDR3 is TGTGCCAGCAGCTTAGACCCGGACAGGGAGGGCGGCTATGGCTACACCTAC.

The J gene is TRBJ2-7, the V gene TRBV5-1, with D perhaps matching TRBD1 (7 bases). The CDR3 length is 15 residues. Germline V gene lookup returns CDR1 SGHRS and CDR2 YFSETQ. Trimming shortened V by 1 base and J by 7 bases, and 18 bases separated the two germline ends. DNA of the CDR3: TGCGCCAGCAGCTTGTCAGGGGGGTGGCGTGAAGAGCAGTACTTC. Translating it yields CASSLSGGWREEQYF.

The chain joins TRBV20-1 to TRBJ2-2; D is perhaps TRBD2 (6 bases). Germline CDR1 is DFQATT and CDR2 is SNEGSKA (reference sequence). The CDR3 sequence is 14 residues long. V was pared by 3 bases and J by 6 bases, with 14 bases between. The CDR3 coding sequence is TGCAGTGCTAGGGGGACTTTCTGGGCCGGGGAGCTGTTTTTT. Protein sequence: CSARGTFWAGELFF.

This clonotype has a handful of counts. The chain combines TRBV2 with TRBJ1-6; 10 bases map to TRBD1. Trimming removed 2 bases from V and 8 bases from J; junction bases left unmatched: 6. In germline, CDR1 is SNHLY, CDR2 FYNNEI. This CDR3 is 16 amino acids long. The CDR3 spells CASSEPGQGEDSPLHF. The DNA of the CDR3 is TGTGCCAGCAGTGAACCAGGACAGGGGGAGGATTCACCCCTCCACTTT.

CDR3 nucleotides: TGCGCCAGCACCGCGACAGCTGGCTATGGCTACACCTTC. It codes for CASTATAGYGYTF. V gene TRBV4-1 combines with J gene TRBJ1-2; D may be TRBD1 (5 bases). Germline V gene lookup returns CDR1 MGHRA and CDR2 YSYEKL. V lost 7 bases to trimming and J lost 4 bases, with 13 bases between them. This CDR3 spans 13 amino acids.

This clonotype was seen repeatedly, ten times or more. CDR3 DNA sequence: TGTGCCAGCAGCCCAGACCCCGCGGGTAGAGAGACCCAGTACTTC. It encodes CASSPDPAGRETQYF. The chain employs TRBV7-2 and TRBJ2-5; possible D gene TRBD2, 5 bases. The CDR3 runs to 15 residues. Germline V CDR1 and CDR2: SGHTA, FQGNSA. Deletions cut 5 bases from V and 4 bases from J, with 17 bases between.

This clonotype has a handful of counts. The gene calls are TRBV5-4 and TRBJ2-5; weak D call: TRBD1 (5 bases). Deletions cut 2 bases from V and 0 bases from J, with 11 bases between. The germline gives CDR1 SGHNT, CDR2 YYREEE (reference sequence). The length of the CDR3 is 15 residues. The CDR3 bases are TGTGCCAGCAGCTTCTCCAGGGTTGACCAAGAGACCCAGTACTTC. Translating gives CASSFSRVDQETQYF.

This clonotype was counted ten times or more. The rearrangement joins TRBV12-3 or TRBV12-4 to TRBJ2-2; no clear D. Trimming took off 6 bases at V and 4 bases at J, with 9 bases between the two ends. The CDR3 is 13 amino acids. The CDR3 spells CASSLSVTGELFF. In DNA, the CDR3 is TGTGCCAGCAGCCTCAGTGTCACCGGGGAGCTGTTTTTT.

This clonotype was seen only once. The rearrangement links TRBV9 to TRBJ2-7; D gene uncertain. Trimming took off 0 bases at V and 2 bases at J, with 12 bases between the two ends. Germline lookup yields CDR1 SGDLS and CDR2 YYNGEE. The CDR3 has 15 amino acids. The CDR3: CASSVAGQSPYEQYF. CDR3 sequence (DNA): TGTGCCAGCAGCGTAGCCGGCCAGAGTCCCTACGAGCAGTACTTC.

Points on this clonotype: The CDR3 does not close with the conserved phenylalanine or tryptophan, likely indicating a read error. This rearrangement joins TRBV6-8 to TRBJ2-7, with 10 bases aligning to TRBD1. The CDR3 has 21 amino acids. V shed 4 bases and J 0 bases; nucleotides not matched to a gene: 21. Germline-derived CDR1 and CDR2 are MNHGY and SAAAGT. The CDR3 loop reads CASSFFVPGQGRSGDSYEQYL. CDR3 in DNA: TGTGCCAGCAGTTTCTTCGTTCCGGGACAGGGGCGAAGCGGAGACTCCTACGAGCAGTACTTA.

There are many counts of this clonotype. This chain links TRBV19 with TRBJ1-5; D unresolved. Germline CDR1 is LNHDA and CDR2 is SQIVND (reference sequence). The CDR3 extends over 15 amino acids. The V gene lost 3 bases and the J gene lost 0 bases, with 9 bases spanning the gap. CDR3 residues: CASSMTSRSNQPQHF. DNA for the CDR3: TGTGCCAGTAGTATGACTTCCCGTAGCAATCAGCCCCAGCATTTT.

In its sample, this clonotype was seen a few times. The DNA for the CDR3 is TGTGCCAGCAGTTATTCGAGAGGGGGGGGCTCCTACGAGCAGTACTTC. Protein product: CASSYSRGGGSYEQYF. This sequence joins TRBV6-6 and TRBJ2-7; the D gene is possibly TRBD2 (7 bases). V was cut by 3 bases and J by 0 bases, with 15 bases left in between. This CDR3 contains 16 residues. Germline V lookup: CDR1 MNHNY, CDR2 SVGAGI (reference sequence).

This chain connects TRBV27 to TRBJ2-7; no definite D call. This CDR3 comprises 13 residues. V dropped 8 bases and J dropped 4 bases, with 15 bases sitting between them. Germline CDR1 reads MNHEY; CDR2 reads SMNVEV (reference sequence). CDR3 loop: CASGGRRRYEQYF. The CDR3 DNA is TGTGCCAGCGGTGGCCGCAGACGATACGAGCAGTACTTC.

Regarding this clonotype: One end of the junction does not line up with germline, which may come from a read error. V and J are TRBV2 and TRBJ1-5; D is undetermined. The CDR3 is made up of 14 amino acids. CDR1 and CDR2 from the germline V gene are SNHLY and FYNNEI. This CDR3 is CASSPRHRNQAQHF. In DNA form, the CDR3 reads TGTGCCAGCAGCCCCAGGCACAGAAATCAGGCCCAGCATTTT.

In regard to this clonotype: A much larger clone lies a single base off, so this may be a read error. The CDR3 does not close with the conserved phenylalanine or tryptophan, likely indicating a read error. In DNA form, the CDR3 reads TGTGCCAGTAGTACCCCTCTAGCGGGAGAGGAGTATGAGCAGTTCTTA. Amino acid sequence: CASSTPLAGEEYEQFL. V and J are TRBV19 and TRBJ2-1, with TRBD2 matching 10 bases. With V trimmed by 4 bases and J by 8 bases, 11 bases remained unmatched. Germline CDR1 LNHDA, CDR2 SQIVND (reference sequence). This CDR3 contains 16 residues.

Concerning this clonotype: The DNA is left out, because the CDR3 cannot be placed on it with certainty; the CDR3 is given as TCRdb lists it. CDR3 loop: CASSVGPGTPRTYF. The chain links TRBV9 to TRBJ2-7; the D segment call TRBD2 is taken from the table without a DNA check. Germline CDR1 SGDLS, CDR2 YYNGEE. The CDR3 is 14 amino acids in total, end residues counted.